These T cell receptor beta chains were read from a single sample in a study of blood T cell repertoires in COVID-19. Clones were read by immunoSEQ multiplex PCR, and TCRdb kept only the in-frame ones, dropping some. The sample holds around 200,000 clones, approximately 84% seen once. What was sequenced was PBMCs or T cells enriched from blood (not recorded which). These receptors all come from a woman in her thirties who had recovered from COVID-19. The CDR3 runs from the conserved cysteine through the conserved F or W. A D gene is named only where the DNA matches it firmly. Only part of the rows carry a size: once, few, many, or a class if the clone is expanded.

D	J	V	size	CDR3	DNA
TRBD2	TRBJ2-2	TRBV2	NA	CASSEGSGGHTGELFF	TGTGCCAGCAGTGAAGGGAGCGGGGGCCACACCGGGGAGCTGTTTTTT
NA	TRBJ1-5	TRBV6-2/TRBV6-3	once	CASSLSETYQPQHF	TGTGCCAGCAGTTTATCCGAAACTTATCAGCCCCAGCATTTT
TRBD1	TRBJ1-1	TRBV5-1	once	CASSPMTGMNTEAFF	TGCGCCAGCAGCCCGATGACAGGGATGAACACTGAAGCTTTCTTT
TRBD2	TRBJ2-2	TRBV18	NA	CASSLQLAEQNTGELFF	TGTGCCAGCTCACTTCAACTAGCGGAGCAGAACACCGGGGAGCTGTTTTTT
NA	TRBJ1-1	TRBV6-5	few	CASSYSAGWDEAFF	TGTGCCAGCAGTTACTCTGCAGGGTGGGATGAAGCTTTCTTT
TRBD2	TRBJ2-1	TRBV7-2	NA	CASSPTSASYNEQFF	TGTGCCAGCAGCCCGACTAGCGCTTCCTACAATGAGCAGTTCTTC
TRBD1	TRBJ1-3	TRBV6-5	NA	CASSLATGSGNTIYF	TGTGCCAGCAGTTTAGCGACAGGGTCAGGAAACACCATATATTTT
TRBD1	TRBJ2-6	TRBV18	NA	CASSPGTGAGANVLTF	TGTGCCAGCTCACCCGGGACAGGGGCTGGGGCCAACGTCCTGACTTTC
NA	TRBJ1-6	TRBV5-1	NA	CASSLGQPAGAPLHF	TGCGCCAGCAGCTTAGGACAGCCGGCAGGAGCACCCCTCCACTTT
NA	TRBJ2-7	TRBV7-8	NA	CASSPSRLAYEQYF	TGTGCCAGCAGCCCCAGCCGACTAGCCTACGAGCAGTACTTC
TRBD2	TRBJ2-1	TRBV7-2	NA	CASSSSAGGRSEQFF	TGTGCCAGCAGCTCCTCAGCGGGGGGGCGCAGTGAGCAGTTCTTC
TRBD2	TRBJ2-2	TRBV14	NA	CASSRDGGAVTGELFF	TGTGCCAGCAGCCGTGACGGGGGGGCCGTCACCGGGGAGCTGTTTTTT
NA	TRBJ2-1	TRBV3-1/TRBV3-2	NA	CASSQDRGFNSYNEQFF	TGTGCCAGCAGCCAAGATAGGGGGTTCAACTCCTACAATGAGCAGTTCTTC
TRBD1	TRBJ1-6	TRBV27	NA	CASTLGTGVNSPLHF	TGTGCCAGCACCCTAGGGACAGGGGTGAATTCACCCCTCCACTTT
TRBD1	TRBJ1-4	TRBV30	NA	CAWSVQGRGREKLFF	TGTGCCTGGAGTGTACAAGGCAGGGGGCGGGAAAAATTGTTTTTT
TRBD2	TRBJ2-3	TRBV19	NA	CASSITAGVGPDTQYF	TGTGCCAGTAGTATAACAGCGGGAGTGGGCCCAGATACGCAGTATTTT
TRBD2	TRBJ2-7	TRBV6-5	NA	CASRSGRATYEQYF	TGTGCCAGCAGGAGCGGGAGGGCCACCTACGAGCAGTACTTC
NA	TRBJ2-2	TRBV7-2	NA	CASSSSYGNAGELFF	TGTGCCAGCAGCTCCTCGTACGGGAACGCCGGGGAGCTGTTTTTT
TRBD1	TRBJ2-7	TRBV19	NA	CASSARQGPNEQYF	TGTGCCAGTAGTGCCAGACAGGGTCCCAATGAGCAGTACTTC
TRBD2	TRBJ2-5	TRBV19	NA	CASSMFGRLAGVGETQYF	TGTGCCAGTAGTATGTTTGGAAGACTAGCGGGAGTCGGGGAGACCCAGTACTTC
TRBD1	TRBJ2-4	TRBV24-1	NA	CATSGCRGQNIQYF	TGTGCCACCAGTGGGTGCAGGGGGCAAAACATTCAGTACTTC
TRBD2	TRBJ2-1	TRBV10-3	NA	CAISEPGGAMLAVYNEQFF	TGTGCCATCAGTGAGCCGGGGGGGGCGATGCTAGCGGTATACAATGAGCAGTTCTTC
NA	TRBJ2-3	TRBV6-4	many	CASSGTNTDTQYF	TGTGCCAGCAGTGGGACTAACACAGATACGCAGTATTTT
NA	TRBJ1-2	TRBV24-1	NA	CATSDVGGRDGYTF	TGTGCCACCAGTGATGTAGGAGGGAGAGATGGCTACACCTTC
TRBD1	TRBJ2-3	TRBV24-1	once	CATSVSGQGAGDTQYF	TGTGCCACCAGTGTGTCCGGACAGGGGGCGGGTGATACGCAGTATTTT
TRBD2	TRBJ2-5	TRBV5-1	NA	CASSLGTSGQETQYF	TGCGCCAGCAGCTTGGGGACTAGCGGCCAAGAGACCCAGTACTTC
NA	TRBJ2-7	TRBV28	once	CASILSGTHEQYF	TGTGCCAGCATCCTCTCCGGGACACACGAGCAGTACTTC
NA	TRBJ1-2	TRBV11-2	NA	CASRGGGIHGYTF	TGTGCCAGCCGGGGGGGAGGGATCCATGGCTACACCTTC
TRBD1	TRBJ2-3	TRBV3-1/TRBV3-2	NA	CASSRTGGEADTQYF	TGTGCCAGCAGCAGAACAGGGGGCGAGGCAGATACGCAGTATTTT
TRBD1	TRBJ1-2	TRBV28	NA	CASTTGQNYGYTF	TGTGCCAGCACAACGGGACAGAACTATGGCTACACCTTC
NA	TRBJ1-6	TRBV19	once	CASSPRTVNNLPLHF	TGTGCCAGTAGTCCTCGGACTGTCAACAATTTACCCCTCCACTTT
NA	TRBJ1-6	TRBV3-1/TRBV3-2	NA	CASSQGTRGNSPLHF	TGTGCCAGCAGCCAAGGGACAAGGGGTAATTCACCCCTCCACTTT
NA	TRBJ2-5	TRBV4-1	NA	CASSQGHGGDQETQYF	TGCGCCAGCAGCCAGGGGCACGGAGGGGATCAAGAGACCCAGTACTTC
TRBD1	TRBJ2-6	TRBV24-1	NA	CATSDLNRGSGANVLTF	TGTGCCACCAGTGACCTCAACAGGGGCTCTGGGGCCAACGTCCTGACTTTC
NA	TRBJ2-2	TRBV6-1	few	CASSEQSGTGELFF	TGTGCCAGCAGTGAACAGTCTGGCACCGGGGAGCTGTTTTTT
TRBD2	TRBJ2-7	TRBV27	NA	CASSLPGTSGRGEQYF	TGTGCCAGCAGTTTACCGGGGACTAGCGGGAGGGGCGAGCAGTACTTC
NA	TRBJ1-2	TRBV28	NA	CASSPRGVGYYGYTF	TGTGCCAGCAGTCCTCGGGGGGTGGGATACTATGGCTACACCTTC
NA	TRBJ2-5	TRBV28	NA	CASSITGLKTQYF	TGTGCCAGCAGTATTACAGGGCTTAAGACCCAGTACTTC
NA	TRBJ1-6	TRBV11-2	NA	CASPPVAVNNSPLHF	TGTGCCAGCCCTCCCGTGGCAGTAAATAATTCACCCCTCCACTTT
TRBD1	TRBJ1-1	TRBV20-1	few	CSATQGAGAFF	TGCAGTGCTACCCAGGGGGCGGGAGCTTTCTTT
NA	TRBJ1-1	TRBV7-6	once	CASSLLPGGWTEAFF	TGTGCCAGCAGCTTACTTCCAGGAGGATGGACTGAAGCTTTCTTT
NA	TRBJ1-6	TRBV6-1	NA	CASSEVAESPLHF	TGTGCCAGCAGTGAAGTTGCGGAGTCACCCCTCCACTTT
TRBD1	TRBJ1-1	TRBV18	NA	CASSPGTGGRGTEAFF	TGTGCCAGCTCACCAGGGACAGGGGGCCGGGGCACTGAAGCTTTCTTT
NA	TRBJ2-5	TRBV7-6	NA	CASSGGSHQETQYF	TGTGCCAGCAGCGGGGGGAGCCACCAAGAGACCCAGTACTTC
NA	TRBJ2-1	TRBV5-6	NA	CASSPRRRIRGYNEQFF	TGTGCCAGCAGCCCCCGACGGAGAATAAGGGGGTACAATGAGCAGTTCTTC
NA	TRBJ2-6	TRBV7-2	many	CASSLGPGAGANVLTF	TGTGCCAGCAGCTTAGGACCCGGGGCTGGGGCCAACGTCCTGACTTTC
TRBD2	TRBJ2-3	TRBV5-1	once	CASSPGTSGSTDTQYF	TGCGCCAGCAGCCCGGGGACTAGCGGGAGCACAGATACGCAGTATTTT
NA	TRBJ2-1	TRBV6-5	once	CASNNRASEQFF	TGTGCCAGCAACAACAGGGCTTCAGAGCAGTTCTTC
NA	TRBJ1-1	TRBV15	NA	CATRGRVGTEAFF	TGTGCCACCAGGGGCAGGGTGGGAACTGAAGCTTTCTTT
TRBD2	TRBJ2-1	TRBV5-4	NA	CASSLEVRSGRADNEQFF	TGTGCCAGCAGCTTGGAAGTTCGAAGCGGGAGGGCCGACAATGAGCAGTTCTTC
NA	TRBJ2-1	TRBV12-5	NA	CASGLDSGGRNEQFF	TGTGCTAGTGGTTTGGATTCGGGGGGCCGGAATGAGCAGTTCTTC
NA	TRBJ2-3	TRBV11-1	NA	CASRDRPTDTQYF	TGTGCCAGCAGGGACAGACCCACAGATACGCAGTATTTT
NA	TRBJ2-5	TRBV7-9	NA	CASSLKLEQETQYF	TGTGCCAGCAGCTTGAAACTAGAACAAGAGACCCAGTACTTC